The entry below describes one TCR beta chain. CDR3 size: 16 residues. Germline V gene data show CDR1 as LNHDA and CDR2 as SQIVND (reference sequence). The V segment lost 4 bases and the J segment 1 base; nucleotides outside the gene matches: 6. The entry originates in a study of blood T cell repertoires in COVID-19. Study overall: PBMCs, B-cell-depleted T cells, or T cells were the source of the cDNA or gDNA that made up the material.

As handled by the study authors: Scientists estimated how many nucleated cells there were by amplifying reference gene primers. Clones were sequenced by immunoSEQ multiplex PCR, and TCRdb holds only the in-frame ones, with some missing. The V and J calls and the clone size are those of that table, but D and trimming were determined from the DNA. The table has tens of thousands of clones, about 88% seen once. The specimen sequenced was peripheral blood. The sequence came from a human donor in a cohort sampled during active COVID-19. The chain carries TRBV19 and TRBJ2-7; 11 bases line up with TRBD2. The CDR3 region has the DNA TGTGCCAGTAGTAAAACTAGCGGGAGAGCGTCCTACGAGCAGTACTTC. Amino acid sequence: CASSKTSGRASYEQYF.